What follows are 24 T cell receptor beta chains derived from one specimen sequenced in a study of monozygotic twins with inflammatory bowel disease. TCRdb reprocessed the 5' RACE reads, keeping one entry per CDR3 protein, no DNA. The sample spans about 380,000 distinct CDR3 sequences; the ten largest clones claim 2.5% to 3%. The sequencing input was blood. Every receptor here comes from a human donor with ulcerative colitis or Crohn's disease, or a healthy co-twin of an affected twin (not recorded which).

V is TRBV20-1 and J is TRBJ1-2. The CDR3 length is 12 residues. CDR1 and CDR2 from the germline V gene are DFQATT and SNEGSKA (reference sequence). The CDR3 sequence is CSAVPGVYGYTF.

This sequence joins TRBV10-3 and TRBJ2-7. From germline, CDR1 is ENHRY and CDR2 SYGVKD. CDR3 length: 13 amino acids. This CDR3 is CAIRQGVIHEQYF.

This chain uses TRBV20-1 with TRBJ2-2; as DNA is missing, the TRBD1 call by TCRdb cannot be tested. The CDR3 consists of 16 residues. Germline CDR1 is DFQATT and CDR2 is SNEGSKA (reference sequence). The CDR3 is CSARLMTGTGTGELFF.

This rearrangement joins TRBV3-1 to TRBJ1-3; TCRdb gives TRBD1 as the D gene, but with no DNA this cannot be confirmed. From germline, CDR1 is LGHDT and CDR2 YNNKEL (reference sequence). CDR3 length: 15 amino acids. The CDR3: CASSYGTVSGNTIYF.

The chain employs TRBV7-9 and TRBJ1-2; TCRdb outputs TRBD1, but without DNA this stays unchecked. There are 15 residues in the CDR3. CDR1 SEHNR and CDR2 FQNEAQ come from the germline V gene (reference sequence). CDR3 sequence: CASSLAFEGTYGYTF.

The J gene is TRBJ2-2, the V gene TRBV7-7; there is no DNA to check the TCRdb D call of TRBD2. There are 16 residues in the CDR3. CDR1 is SSHAT, CDR2 FNYEAQ, per germline (reference sequence). CDR3 region: CASSSRGGRYTGELFF.

The gene calls are TRBV7-2 and TRBJ2-1; the D call of TRBD1 rests on TCRdb alone, since no DNA is present to check it. This CDR3 spans 15 amino acids. CDR1 and CDR2 (germline): SGHTA, FQGNSA. The CDR3 loop is CASSLERGGSNEQFF. Together with reference TRBV7-2 and TRBJ2-1, the CDR3 gives the full variable domain: GAGVSQSPSNKVTEKGKDVELRCDPISGHTALYWYRQSLGQGLEFLIYFQGNSAPDKSGLPSDRFSAERTGGSVSTLTIQRTQQEDSAVYLCASSLERGGSNEQFFGPGTRLTVL.

This chain joins TRBV4-3 and TRBJ2-3; TCRdb reports TRBD2, a call that lacks DNA to check it against. The CDR3 consists of 20 residues. Germline V lookup: CDR1 LGHNA, CDR2 YSLEER. The CDR3 reads CASSQDWGLAGGDSTDTQYF.

The rearrangement links TRBV5-1 to TRBJ2-7. The CDR3 length is 17 residues. Germline V gives CDR1 SGHRS, CDR2 YFSETQ. The CDR3 here is CASSLDVTAVSSYEQYF. Full variable domain (outside the CDR3, taken from reference TRBV5-1 and TRBJ2-7): KAGVTQTPRYLIKTRGQQVTLSCSPISGHRSVSWYQQTPGQGLQFLFEYFSETQRNKGNFPGRFSGRQFSNSRSEMNVSTLELGDSALYLCASSLDVTAVSSYEQYFGPGTRLTVT.

This sequence joins TRBV10-3 and TRBJ1-5; without DNA, the TCRdb call of TRBD1 cannot be checked. The germline gives CDR1 ENHRY, CDR2 SYGVKD. CDR3 length: 14 amino acids. CDR3: CAIRGTGSNQPQHF.

The chain uses TRBV7-2 and TRBJ2-7; TCRdb indicates TRBD1, and absent DNA this call remains unverified. CDR1 is SGHTA and CDR2 is FQGNSA in the germline V gene. The CDR3 is made up of 13 amino acids. The CDR3 sequence: CASSTSDRYEQYF.

The rearrangement links TRBV5-1 to TRBJ1-1; the D gene TCRdb calls, TRBD1, cannot be checked with no DNA. The V gene's germline CDR1 is SGHRS and CDR2 YFSETQ. This CDR3 contains 13 residues. CDR3 protein: CASSLAGETEAFF.

The V and J genes are TRBV7-2 and TRBJ2-6; TCRdb proposes TRBD2, but this gene call is untestable without DNA. The V gene's germline CDR1 is SGHTA and CDR2 FQGNSA. The CDR3 covers 15 residues. Here the CDR3 reads CASSSPPRGANVLTF.

The V gene is TRBV27, the J gene TRBJ2-5; the D gene TCRdb calls, TRBD2, cannot be checked with no DNA. Germline lookup yields CDR1 MNHEY and CDR2 SMNVEV (reference sequence). The CDR3 spans 14 residues. CDR3 in amino acids: CARSLSRALVTQYF.

This chain joins TRBV20-1 and TRBJ2-1; the TRBD1 assignment by TCRdb is unverifiable without DNA. CDR3 length equals 13 residues. CDR1 is DFQATT, CDR2 SNEGSKA, per germline (reference sequence). This CDR3 reads CSAPDGGNNEQFF.

J is TRBJ2-4 and V is TRBV20-1; checking the TCRdb D call of TRBD1 is not possible without DNA. This CDR3 is built from 14 residues. Germline CDR1 and CDR2: DFQATT and SNEGSKA (reference sequence). CDR3 protein: CSARLGQVEVIQYF.

The chain combines TRBV7-2 with TRBJ2-2; the TCRdb call, TRBD1, lacks DNA for checking. The CDR3 is made up of 16 amino acids. Looked up from germline, CDR1 is SGHTA and CDR2 is FQGNSA. This CDR3 reads CASSSQGGAVTGELFF.

The chain employs TRBV7-8 and TRBJ2-7; TCRdb's D call of TRBD2 is untestable without DNA. The CDR3 has 13 amino acids. In germline, CDR1 is SGHVS, CDR2 FQNEAQ. The CDR3 here is CASSLIPLGEQYF.

The chain employs TRBV20-1 and TRBJ2-7; TCRdb's D call of TRBD1 is untestable without DNA. The CDR3 extends over 13 amino acids. CDR1 DFQATT and CDR2 SNEGSKA come from the germline V gene (reference sequence). The CDR3 sequence is CSARGQSTYEQYF.

The chain has TRBV5-1 and TRBJ2-5; the D call from TCRdb, TRBD1, cannot be confirmed without DNA. The CDR3 contains 15 residues. Germline V CDR1 and CDR2: SGHRS, YFSETQ. This chain's CDR3 is CASSSGGQIQETQYF. Full variable domain (missing parts from reference TRBV5-1 and TRBJ2-5): KAGVTQTPRYLIKTRGQQVTLSCSPISGHRSVSWYQQTPGQGLQFLFEYFSETQRNKGNFPGRFSGRQFSNSRSEMNVSTLELGDSALYLCASSSGGQIQETQYFGPGTRLLVL.

This chain uses TRBV28 with TRBJ2-5. The CDR3 totals 15 residues. CDR1 is MDHEN and CDR2 is SYDVKM in the germline V gene. The CDR3 is CASSLWTMYQETQYF.

This chain connects TRBV27 to TRBJ2-3. Germline CDR1 MNHEY, CDR2 SMNVEV (reference sequence). This CDR3 region has 14 residues. The chain's CDR3 is CASSWSLRTDTQYF.

The chain uses TRBV5-1 and TRBJ2-1; TCRdb gives TRBD2 as the D gene, but with no DNA this cannot be confirmed. Germline loops: CDR1 SGHRS, CDR2 YFSETQ. This CDR3 has 15 residues. The CDR3 sequence: CASSSSGVAANEQFF.

CDR3 residues: CASSPDRDRAPDTQYF. This rearrangement joins TRBV7-2 to TRBJ2-3; there is no DNA to check the TCRdb D call of TRBD1. The germline gives CDR1 SGHTA, CDR2 FQGNSA. The CDR3 extends over 16 amino acids.